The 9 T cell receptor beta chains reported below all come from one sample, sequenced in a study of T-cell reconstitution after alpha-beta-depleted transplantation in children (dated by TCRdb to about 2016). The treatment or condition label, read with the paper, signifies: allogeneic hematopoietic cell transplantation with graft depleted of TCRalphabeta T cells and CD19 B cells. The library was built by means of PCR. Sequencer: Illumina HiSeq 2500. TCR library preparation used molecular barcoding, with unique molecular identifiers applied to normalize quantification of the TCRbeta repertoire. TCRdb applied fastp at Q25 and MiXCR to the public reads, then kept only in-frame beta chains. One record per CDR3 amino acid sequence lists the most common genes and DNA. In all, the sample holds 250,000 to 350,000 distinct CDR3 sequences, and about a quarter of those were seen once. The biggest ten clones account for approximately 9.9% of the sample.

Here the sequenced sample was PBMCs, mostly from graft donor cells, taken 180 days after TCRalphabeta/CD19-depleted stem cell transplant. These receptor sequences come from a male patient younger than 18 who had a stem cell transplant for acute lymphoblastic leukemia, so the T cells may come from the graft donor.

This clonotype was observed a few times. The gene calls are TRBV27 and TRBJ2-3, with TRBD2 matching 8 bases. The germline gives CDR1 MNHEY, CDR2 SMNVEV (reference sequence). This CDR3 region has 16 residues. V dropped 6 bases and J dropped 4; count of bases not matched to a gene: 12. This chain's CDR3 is CASSRFGRAGADTQYF. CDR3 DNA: TGTGCCAGCAGCAGATTCGGGAGGGCCGGGGCAGATACGCAGTATTTT.

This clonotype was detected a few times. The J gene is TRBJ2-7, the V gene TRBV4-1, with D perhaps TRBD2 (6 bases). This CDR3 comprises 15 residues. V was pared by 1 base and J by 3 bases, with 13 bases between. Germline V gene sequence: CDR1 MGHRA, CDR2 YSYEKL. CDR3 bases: TGCGCCAGCAGCCAAGTCGACGGGGGAGGCTACGAGCAGTACTTC. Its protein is CASSQVDGGGYEQYF.

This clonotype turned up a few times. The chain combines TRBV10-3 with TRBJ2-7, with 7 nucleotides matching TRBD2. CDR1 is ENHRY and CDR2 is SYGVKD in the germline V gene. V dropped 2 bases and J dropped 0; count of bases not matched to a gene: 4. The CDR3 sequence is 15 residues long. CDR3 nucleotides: TGTGCCATCAGTGAGCCGCGGGACTACTCCTACGAGCAGTACTTC. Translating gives CAISEPRDYSYEQYF.

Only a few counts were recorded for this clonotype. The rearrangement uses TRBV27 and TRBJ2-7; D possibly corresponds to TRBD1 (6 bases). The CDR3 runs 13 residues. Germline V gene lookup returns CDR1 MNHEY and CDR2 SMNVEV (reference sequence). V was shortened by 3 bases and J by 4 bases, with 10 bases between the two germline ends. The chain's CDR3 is CASSFPGQYEQYF. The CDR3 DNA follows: TGTGCCAGCAGTTTCCCAGGACAGTACGAGCAGTACTTC.

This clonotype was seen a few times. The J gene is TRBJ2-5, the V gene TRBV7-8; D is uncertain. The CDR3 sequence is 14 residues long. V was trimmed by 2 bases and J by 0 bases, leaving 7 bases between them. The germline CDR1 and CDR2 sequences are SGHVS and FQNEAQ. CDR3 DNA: TGTGCCAGCAGCTTACAGATTTACCAAGAGACCCAGTACTTC. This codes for CASSLQIYQETQYF.

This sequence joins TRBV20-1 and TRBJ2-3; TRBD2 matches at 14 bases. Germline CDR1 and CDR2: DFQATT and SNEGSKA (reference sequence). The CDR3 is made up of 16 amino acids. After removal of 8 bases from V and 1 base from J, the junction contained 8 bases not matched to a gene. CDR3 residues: CSNGATSGRGTDTQYF. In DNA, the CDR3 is TGCAGTAATGGGGCGACTAGCGGGAGGGGCACAGATACGCAGTATTTT.

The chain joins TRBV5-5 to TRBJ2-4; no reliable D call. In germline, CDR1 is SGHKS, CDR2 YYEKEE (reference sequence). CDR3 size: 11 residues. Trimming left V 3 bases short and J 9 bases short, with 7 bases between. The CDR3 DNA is TGTGCCAGCAGCTCCAGCAGCATTCAGTACTTC. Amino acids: CASSSSSIQYF.

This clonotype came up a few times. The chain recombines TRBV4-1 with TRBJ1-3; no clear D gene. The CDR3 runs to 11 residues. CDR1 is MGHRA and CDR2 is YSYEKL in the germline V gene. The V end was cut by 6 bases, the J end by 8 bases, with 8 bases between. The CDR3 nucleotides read TGCGCCAGCAGAAAGTCTGACACCATATATTTT. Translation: CASRKSDTIYF.

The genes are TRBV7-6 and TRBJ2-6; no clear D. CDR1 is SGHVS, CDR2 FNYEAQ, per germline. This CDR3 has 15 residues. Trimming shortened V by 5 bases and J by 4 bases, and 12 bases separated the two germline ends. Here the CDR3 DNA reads TGTGCCAGCAGCCCCCTGGCTTCCGGGGCCAACGTCCTGACTTTC. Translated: CASSPLASGANVLTF.